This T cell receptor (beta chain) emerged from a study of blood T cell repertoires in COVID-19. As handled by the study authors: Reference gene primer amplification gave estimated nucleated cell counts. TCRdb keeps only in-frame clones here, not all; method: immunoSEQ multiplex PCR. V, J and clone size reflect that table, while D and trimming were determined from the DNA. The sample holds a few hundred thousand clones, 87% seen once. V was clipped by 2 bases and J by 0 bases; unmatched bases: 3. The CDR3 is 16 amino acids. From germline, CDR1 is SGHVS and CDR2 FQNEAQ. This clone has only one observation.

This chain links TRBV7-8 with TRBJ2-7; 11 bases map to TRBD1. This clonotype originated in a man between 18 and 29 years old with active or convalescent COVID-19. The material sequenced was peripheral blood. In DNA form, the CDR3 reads TGTGCCAGCAGCTTACGGGACAGGGGGAGCTCCTACGAGCAGTACTTC. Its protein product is CASSLRDRGSSYEQYF.